This is a list of T cell receptor beta chains from one sample in a study of spatial heterogeneity in lung cancer. TCRdb reprocessed the 5' RACE reads via MiXCR and lists one record per CDR3 protein. The sample carries about 86,000 distinct CDR3 sequences, 10% to 15% recorded once. This material consisted of PBMCs, taken at surgery. The source of these receptors is a male donor with early-stage non-small cell lung cancer. The CDR3 runs from the conserved cysteine through the conserved F or W. D genes are given only for firm matches. Where a row states a size, it is once, few, many or the class of an expanded clone; other rows omit it.

>TRBJ2-3|TRBD1|-|TRBV30
CAWSAPDRGLADTQYF
TGTGCCTGGAGTGCTCCGGACAGGGGCTTAGCAGATACGCAGTATTTT
>TRBJ1-1|-|many|TRBV20-1
CSAREGSGQGYTEAFF
TGCAGTGCTAGAGAAGGTAGTGGGCAGGGCTATACTGAAGCTTTCTTT
>TRBJ2-2|TRBD1|many|TRBV24-1
CATSETGGASGELFF
TGTGCCACCAGTGAGACAGGGGGCGCATCCGGGGAGCTGTTTTTT
>TRBJ1-1|-|-|TRBV5-4
CASSLRGADTEAFF
TGTGCCAGCAGCCTCCGTGGGGCGGACACTGAAGCTTTCTTT
>TRBJ1-1|-|-|TRBV29-1
CSVEGRLEAFF
TGCAGCGTTGAAGGGAGACTTGAAGCTTTCTTT
>TRBJ1-1|-|many|TRBV7-9
CASSFRNTEAFF
TGTGCCAGCAGTTTTAGGAACACTGAAGCTTTCTTT
>TRBJ1-1|-|many|TRBV29-1
CSVIRRNLEGNTEAFF
TGCAGCGTTATTAGACGCAACCTTGAGGGGAACACTGAAGCTTTCTTT
>TRBJ1-5|-|few|TRBV24-1
CATSGEGNQPQHF
TGTGCCACCAGTGGGGAAGGGAATCAGCCCCAGCATTTT
>TRBJ2-2|-|many|TRBV12-3/TRBV12-4
CASSPSVGVGGELFF
TGTGCCAGCAGTCCTAGCGTTGGGGTTGGGGGGGAGCTGTTTTTT
>TRBJ2-7|-|few|TRBV4-2
CASSQDAVAENYEQYF
TGTGCCAGCAGCCAAGATGCGGTAGCGGAAAATTACGAGCAGTACTTC
>TRBJ2-7|-|-|TRBV18
CASSSLKYYEQYF
TGTGCCAGCTCATCCCTTAAATACTACGAGCAGTACTTC
>TRBJ2-1|TRBD2|-|TRBV12-3/TRBV12-4
CASSSAGLAGPGRMQFF
TGTGCCAGCAGTTCCGCGGGACTAGCGGGACCCGGAAGAATGCAGTTCTTC
>TRBJ2-3|-|many|TRBV27
CASSSPGSTDTQYF
TGTGCCAGCAGTTCCCCAGGGAGCACAGATACGCAGTATTTT
>TRBJ2-4|-|-|TRBV21-1
CASSSRGGQHFSAKNIQYF
TGTGCCAGCAGTTCGAGAGGGGGCCAGCATTTCTCAGCCAAAAACATTCAGTACTTC
>TRBJ1-1|TRBD1|-|TRBV20-1
CSAPQGDRFMNTEAFF
TGCAGTGCTCCCCAAGGGGACAGATTCATGAACACTGAAGCTTTCTTT
>TRBJ2-7|TRBD1|few|TRBV28
CASSFPGQPYEQYF
TGTGCCAGCAGTTTTCCGGGACAGCCCTACGAGCAGTACTTC
>TRBJ2-7|TRBD2|-|TRBV11-2
CASSSVRGTSGLEQYF
TGTGCCAGCAGCTCCGTCAGGGGGACTAGCGGTTTGGAGCAGTACTTC
>TRBJ2-5|TRBD2|few|TRBV30
CAWSLAGGGETQYF
TGTGCCTGGAGTCTAGCGGGGGGAGGAGAGACCCAGTACTTC
>TRBJ1-4|-|-|TRBV5-1
CASSVDRVGGNEKLFF
TGCGCCAGCAGCGTCGACAGAGTGGGAGGTAATGAAAAACTGTTTTTT
>TRBJ1-1|-|-|TRBV5-1
CASSRLATTNTEAFF
TGCGCCAGCAGCCGTTTAGCGACGACGAACACTGAAGCTTTCTTT
>TRBJ2-3|TRBD2|-|TRBV20-1
CSALLGGGTDTQYF
TGCAGTGCCCTCCTTGGGGGGGGCACAGATACGCAGTATTTT
>TRBJ2-7|-|-|TRBV6-5
CASSSKAGSLYEQYF
TGTGCCAGCAGTTCCAAAGCGGGCTCCCTCTACGAGCAGTACTTC
>TRBJ2-3|TRBD2|-|TRBV6-5
CASSLTSGRAPGTDTQYF
TGTGCCAGCAGTTTAACTAGCGGGAGGGCCCCGGGGACAGATACGCAGTATTTT
>TRBJ2-4|-|-|TRBV5-6
CASSRDPGGRGNIQYF
TGTGCCAGCAGCAGGGACCCGGGTGGACGTGGAAACATTCAGTACTTC
>TRBJ2-3|-|many|TRBV5-6
CASSGQSTDTQYF
TGTGCCAGCAGCGGACAGAGCACAGATACGCAGTATTTT
>TRBJ2-3|-|few|TRBV3-1
CASSPGTNTDTQYF
TGTGCCAGCAGCCCGGGAACTAACACAGATACGCAGTATTTT
>TRBJ2-3|-|many|TRBV29-1
CSVEEGGRGDTQYF
TGCAGCGTTGAGGAGGGGGGGCGGGGAGATACGCAGTATTTT
>TRBJ2-7|TRBD1|-|TRBV7-9
CASSFPGQLVEQYF
TGTGCCAGCAGCTTCCCGGGACAGTTAGTTGAGCAGTACTTC
>TRBJ2-1|TRBD2|-|TRBV9
CASSGPGTSGSSEQFF
TGTGCCAGCAGCGGTCCCGGGACTAGCGGGAGCAGTGAGCAGTTCTTC
>TRBJ1-5|-|many|TRBV20-1
CSAKQGTSNQPQHF
TGCAGTGCGAAACAGGGAACTAGCAATCAGCCCCAGCATTTT
>TRBJ2-7|-|-|TRBV6-2/TRBV6-3
CASSTLGEQYF
TGTGCCAGCAGTACCTTGGGCGAGCAGTACTTC
>TRBJ1-1|-|-|TRBV10-2
CASMAVTGTEAFF
TGCGCCAGCATGGCAGTGACTGGCACTGAAGCTTTCTTT
>TRBJ2-1|-|-|TRBV29-1
CSVSGPPNEQFF
TGCAGCGTCTCGGGCCCGCCAAATGAGCAGTTCTTC
>TRBJ1-4|-|many|TRBV29-1
CSVEEGSRNEKLFF
TGCAGCGTTGAGGAGGGATCGAGAAATGAAAAACTGTTTTTT
>TRBJ1-6|-|-|TRBV3-1
CASSYGNSPLHF
TGTGCCAGCAGCTACGGGAATTCACCCCTCCACTTT
>TRBJ2-3|-|many|TRBV7-6
CASSFTGDTQYF
TGTGCCAGCAGCTTTACGGGAGATACGCAGTATTTT
>TRBJ1-6|-|many|TRBV19
CASTPGQYNSPLHF
TGTGCCAGTACCCCTGGACAGTATAATTCACCCCTCCACTTT
>TRBJ2-5|-|-|TRBV20-1
CSPKMRETQYF
TGCAGTCCGAAAATGCGAGAGACCCAGTACTTC
>TRBJ2-1|-|few|TRBV3-1
CASSQRDANNEQFF
TGTGCCAGCAGCCAAAGGGACGCAAACAATGAGCAGTTCTTC
>TRBJ2-5|-|-|TRBV6-5
CASFSGETQYF
TGTGCCAGCTTCTCAGGGGAGACCCAGTACTTC
>TRBJ1-1|TRBD1|-|TRBV5-1
CASSLDGTGNTEAFF
TGCGCCAGCAGCTTGGACGGGACAGGGAACACTGAAGCTTTCTTT
>TRBJ2-5|-|-|TRBV5-1
CASSELQETQYF
TGCGCCAGCAGCGAATTACAAGAGACCCAGTACTTC
>TRBJ2-6|-|-|TRBV7-9
CASSSRQAYSGANVLTF
TGTGCCAGCAGCTCGCGACAGGCCTACTCTGGGGCCAACGTCCTGACTTTC
>TRBJ2-1|TRBD2|few|TRBV7-7
CASSPGASGSGNEQFF
TGTGCCAGCAGCCCAGGGGCTAGCGGGAGTGGCAATGAGCAGTTCTTC
>TRBJ2-1|-|few|TRBV2
CASSLNLYNEQFF
TGTGCCAGCAGTCTCAACCTCTACAATGAGCAGTTCTTC
>TRBJ2-5|TRBD1|few|TRBV11-2
CASSLDVGTGRETQYF
TGTGCCAGCAGCTTAGATGTGGGGACAGGGAGGGAGACCCAGTACTTC
>TRBJ1-3|-|-|TRBV2
CASMDGGSGNTIYF
TGTGCCAGCATGGATGGAGGCTCTGGAAACACCATATATTTT
>TRBJ2-3|TRBD2|few|TRBV20-1
CSARDVTSVTDTQYF
TGCAGTGCTAGAGATGTGACTAGCGTAACAGATACGCAGTATTTT
>TRBJ2-1|TRBD2|-|TRBV5-4
CASSPTSGSGWNEQFF
TGTGCCAGCAGCCCGACTAGCGGGAGTGGTTGGAATGAGCAGTTCTTC
>TRBJ2-1|-|-|TRBV3-1
CASSQDEGQQFF
TGTGCCAGCAGCCAAGATGAGGGGCAGCAGTTCTTC
>TRBJ1-2|-|few|TRBV12-3/TRBV12-4
CASSLGGVSDANYGYTF
TGTGCCAGCAGTTTAGGGGGGGTTAGCGACGCTAACTATGGCTACACCTTC
>TRBJ1-1|-|few|TRBV5-6
CASRGTLSGTEAFF
TGTGCCAGCAGGGGGACTTTAAGCGGCACTGAAGCTTTCTTT
>TRBJ1-1|-|-|TRBV3-1
CASSQPLGKAEAFF
TGTGCCAGCAGCCAACCGCTAGGGAAGGCTGAAGCTTTCTTT
>TRBJ1-2|-|-|TRBV20-1
CSAEKQGDGYTF
TGCAGTGCTGAAAAACAGGGAGATGGCTACACCTTC